The table lists the clone carrying this TCR beta chain with many counts. Its antigen is currently unknown. This CDR3 contains 16 residues. The germline gives CDR1 SGHRS, CDR2 YFSETQ. V lost 0 bases, J lost 0 bases, and 13 bases lay in between. The data were obtained in a study of identical twins. Whole-study results and caveats: Weaker excess twin sharing was observed in beta out-of-frame sequences.

TCRdb recomputed calls from the 5' RACE reads with MiXCR, one row per CDR3 protein. The sample has around 220,000 distinct CDR3 sequences; 10% to 13% are singletons. The receptor's source is a man in his forties or fifties in good health. V and J are TRBV5-1 and TRBJ2-7; D gene unclear. Sequencing was carried out using memory T cells sorted from blood. CDR3 nucleotides: TGCGCCAGCAGCTTGGAGGCCAGCCTTAGCTCCTACGAGCAGTACTTC. It yields the protein CASSLEASLSSYEQYF. The variable domain in full, completed from reference TRBV5-1 and TRBJ2-7, reads KAGVTQTPRYLIKTRGQQVTLSCSPISGHRSVSWYQQTPGQGLQFLFEYFSETQRNKGNFPGRFSGRQFSNSRSEMNVSTLELGDSALYLCASSLEASLSSYEQYFGPGTRLTVT.